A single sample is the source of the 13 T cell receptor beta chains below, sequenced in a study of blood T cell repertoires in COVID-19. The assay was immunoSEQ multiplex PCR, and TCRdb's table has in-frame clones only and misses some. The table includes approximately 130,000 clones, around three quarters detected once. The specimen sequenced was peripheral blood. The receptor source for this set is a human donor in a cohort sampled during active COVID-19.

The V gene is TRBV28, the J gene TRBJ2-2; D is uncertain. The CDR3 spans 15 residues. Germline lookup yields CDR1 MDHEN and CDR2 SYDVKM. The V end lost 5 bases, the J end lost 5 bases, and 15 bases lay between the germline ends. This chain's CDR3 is CASSAALSTTGELFF. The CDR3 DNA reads TGTGCCAGCAGTGCGGCCCTCAGCACGACCGGGGAGCTGTTTTTT.

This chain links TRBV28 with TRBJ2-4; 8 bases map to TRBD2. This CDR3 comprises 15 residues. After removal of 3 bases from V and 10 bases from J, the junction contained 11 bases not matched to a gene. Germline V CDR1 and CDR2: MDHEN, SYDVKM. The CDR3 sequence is CASSLRGALRNIQYF. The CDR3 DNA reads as TGTGCCAGCAGTTTGCGGGGGGCCCTGAGGAATATTCAGTACTTC.

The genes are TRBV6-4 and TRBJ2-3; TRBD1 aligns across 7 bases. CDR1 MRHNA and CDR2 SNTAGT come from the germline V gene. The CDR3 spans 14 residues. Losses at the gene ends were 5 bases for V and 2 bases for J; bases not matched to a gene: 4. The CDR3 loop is CASSTGTVTDTQYF. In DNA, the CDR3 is TGTGCCAGCAGTACCGGGACAGTCACAGATACGCAGTATTTT.

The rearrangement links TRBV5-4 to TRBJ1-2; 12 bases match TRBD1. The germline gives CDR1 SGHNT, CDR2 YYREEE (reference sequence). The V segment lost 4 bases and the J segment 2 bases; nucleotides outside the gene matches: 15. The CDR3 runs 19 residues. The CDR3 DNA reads TGTGCCAGCAGCCCGGGCCCAACCGGGACAGGGGGCCCGAACTATGGCTACACCTTC. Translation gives CASSPGPTGTGGPNYGYTF.

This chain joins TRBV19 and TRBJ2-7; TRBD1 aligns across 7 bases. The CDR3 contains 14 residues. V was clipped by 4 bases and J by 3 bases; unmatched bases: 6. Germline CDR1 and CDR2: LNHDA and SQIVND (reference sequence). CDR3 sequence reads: CASSKTGADYEQYF. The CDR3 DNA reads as TGTGCCAGTAGTAAAACAGGGGCGGACTACGAGCAGTACTTC.

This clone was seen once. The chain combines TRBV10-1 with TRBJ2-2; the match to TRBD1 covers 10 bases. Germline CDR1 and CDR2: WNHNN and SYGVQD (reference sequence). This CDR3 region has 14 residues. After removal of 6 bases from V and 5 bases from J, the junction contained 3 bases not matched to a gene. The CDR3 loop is CASRPGQGTGELFF. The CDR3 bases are TGCGCCAGCAGGCCGGGACAGGGGACCGGGGAGCTGTTTTTT.

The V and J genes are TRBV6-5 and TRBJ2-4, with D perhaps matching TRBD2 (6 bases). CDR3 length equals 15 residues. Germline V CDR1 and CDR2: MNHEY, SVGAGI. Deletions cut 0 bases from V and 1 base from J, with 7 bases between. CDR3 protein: CASSYSRGAKNIQYF. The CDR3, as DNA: TGTGCCAGCAGTTACTCCCGGGGGGCCAAAAACATTCAGTACTTC.

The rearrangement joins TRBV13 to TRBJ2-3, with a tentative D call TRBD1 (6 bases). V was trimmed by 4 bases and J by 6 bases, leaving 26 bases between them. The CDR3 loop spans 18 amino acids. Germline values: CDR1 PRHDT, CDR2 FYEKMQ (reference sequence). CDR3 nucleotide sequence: TGTGCCAGCAGCTCCCGGGTCGGGACAAAAATAGACGCTGATACGCAGTATTTT. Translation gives CASSSRVGTKIDADTQYF.

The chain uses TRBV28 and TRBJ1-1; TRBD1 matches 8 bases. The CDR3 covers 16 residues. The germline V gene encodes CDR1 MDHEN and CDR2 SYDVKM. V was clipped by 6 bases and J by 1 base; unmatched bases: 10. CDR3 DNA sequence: TGTGCCAGCAGCCAATGGAACGACAGGGGGAACACTGAAGCTTTCTTT. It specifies CASSQWNDRGNTEAFF.

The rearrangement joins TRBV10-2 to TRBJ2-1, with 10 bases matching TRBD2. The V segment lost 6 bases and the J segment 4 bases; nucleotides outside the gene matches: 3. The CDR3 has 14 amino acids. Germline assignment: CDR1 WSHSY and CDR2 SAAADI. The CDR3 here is CASRTSGEYNEQFF. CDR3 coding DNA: TGCGCCAGCAGAACTAGCGGGGAATACAATGAGCAGTTCTTC.

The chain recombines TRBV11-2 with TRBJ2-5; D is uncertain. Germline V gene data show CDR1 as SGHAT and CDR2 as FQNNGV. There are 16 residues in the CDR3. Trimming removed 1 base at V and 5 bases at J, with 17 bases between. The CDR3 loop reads CASSLGPFWAEETQYF. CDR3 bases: TGTGCCAGCAGCTTAGGTCCCTTTTGGGCTGAGGAGACCCAGTACTTC. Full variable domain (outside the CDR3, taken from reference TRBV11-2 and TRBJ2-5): EAGVAQSPRYKIIEKRQSVAFWCNPISGHATLYWYQQILGQGPKLLIQFQNNGVVDDSQLPKDRFSAERLKGVDSTLKIQPAKLEDSAVYLCASSLGPFWAEETQYFGPGTRLLVL.

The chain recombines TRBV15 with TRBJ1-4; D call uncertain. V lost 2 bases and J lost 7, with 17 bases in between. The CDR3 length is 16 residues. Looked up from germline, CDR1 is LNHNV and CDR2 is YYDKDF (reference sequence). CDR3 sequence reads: CATSRPWEGAAEKLFF. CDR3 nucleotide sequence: TGTGCCACCAGCAGACCGTGGGAGGGCGCCGCTGAAAAACTGTTTTTT. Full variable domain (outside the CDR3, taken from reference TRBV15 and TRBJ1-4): DAMVIQNPRYQVTQFGKPVTLSCSQTLNHNVMYWYQQKSSQAPKLLFHYYDKDFNNEADTPDNFQSRRPNTSFCFLDIRSPGLGDTAMYLCATSRPWEGAAEKLFFGSGTQLSVL.

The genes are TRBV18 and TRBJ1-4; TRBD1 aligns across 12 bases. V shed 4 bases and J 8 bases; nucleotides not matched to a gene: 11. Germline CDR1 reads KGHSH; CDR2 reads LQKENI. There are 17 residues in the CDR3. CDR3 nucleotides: TGTGCCAGCTCACACCGGGACAGGGGGCGCTTGGCGGAAAAACTGTTTTTT. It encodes CASSHRDRGRLAEKLFF.